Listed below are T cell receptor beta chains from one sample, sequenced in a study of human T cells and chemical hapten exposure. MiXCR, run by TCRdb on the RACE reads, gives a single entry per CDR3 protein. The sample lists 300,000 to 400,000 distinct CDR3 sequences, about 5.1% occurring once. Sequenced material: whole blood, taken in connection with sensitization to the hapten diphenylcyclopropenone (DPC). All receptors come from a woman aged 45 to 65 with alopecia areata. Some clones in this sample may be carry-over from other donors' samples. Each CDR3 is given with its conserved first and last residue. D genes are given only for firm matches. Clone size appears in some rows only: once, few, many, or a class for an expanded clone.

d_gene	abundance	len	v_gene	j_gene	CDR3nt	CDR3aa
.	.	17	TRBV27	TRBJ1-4	TGTGCCAGCAGCCTGGGACCGCTGGTTAAGACTAATGAAAAACTGTTTTTT	CASSLGPLVKTNEKLFF
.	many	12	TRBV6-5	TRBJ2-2	TGTGCCAGCAGTTACTTGGGGAGGGAGCTGTTTTTT	CASSYLGRELFF
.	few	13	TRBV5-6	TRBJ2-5	TGTGCCAGCAACCCGAACCCACAAGAGACCCAGTACTTC	CASNPNPQETQYF
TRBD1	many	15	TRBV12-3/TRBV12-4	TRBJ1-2	TGTGCCAGCAGCCTAGGGACAGGGGGCAACTATGGCTACACCTTC	CASSLGTGGNYGYTF
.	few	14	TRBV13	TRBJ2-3	TGTGCCAGCAGCTCCGAAGGGGGCACAGATACGCAGTATTTT	CASSSEGGTDTQYF
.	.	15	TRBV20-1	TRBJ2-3	TGCAGTGCCCCGGGGCCAGCGCTGCACACAGATACGCAGTATTTT	CSAPGPALHTDTQYF
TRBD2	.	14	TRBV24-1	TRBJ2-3	TGTGCCACCAGTGATTTCCCTCAAGCGGGAGAGCAGTATTTT	CATSDFPQAGEQYF
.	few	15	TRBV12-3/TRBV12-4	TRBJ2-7	TGTGCCAGCAGACGACGACTAGAAGGCTCCTACGAGCAGTACTTC	CASRRRLEGSYEQYF
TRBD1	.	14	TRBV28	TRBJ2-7	TGTGCCAGCAATCCGCCTGGGACAGACTACGAGCAGTACTTC	CASNPPGTDYEQYF
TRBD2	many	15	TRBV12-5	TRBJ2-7	TGTGCTAGTGGTTTGGTACACCTAGCGGGAAAAGAGCAGTACTTC	CASGLVHLAGKEQYF
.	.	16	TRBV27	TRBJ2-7	TGTGCCAGCAGTTTAGCCCCCGAAGGGGACTCCTACGAGCAGTACTTC	CASSLAPEGDSYEQYF
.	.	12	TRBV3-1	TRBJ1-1	TGTGCCAGCAGCCAAACGGACAGTGAAGCTTTCTTT	CASSQTDSEAFF
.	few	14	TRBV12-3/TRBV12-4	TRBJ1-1	TGTGCCAGCAGTTTATCGCCAGGGGACACTGAAGCTTTCTTT	CASSLSPGDTEAFF
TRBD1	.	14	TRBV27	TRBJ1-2	TGTGCCAGCAGATCCGACAGGGAAGGAGGCGGCTACACCTTC	CASRSDREGGGYTF
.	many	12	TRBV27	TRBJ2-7	TGTGCCAACCCCACGGGGAGCTACGAGCAGTACTTC	CANPTGSYEQYF
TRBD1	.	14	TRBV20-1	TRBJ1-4	TGCAGTGCTAGCACCGGGACAGGGAACGAAAAACTGTTTTTT	CSASTGTGNEKLFF
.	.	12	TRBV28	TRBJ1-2	TGTGCCAGCAGACAGGCCCTCTATGGCTACACCTTC	CASRQALYGYTF
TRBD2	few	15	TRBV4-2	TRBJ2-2	TGTGCCAGCAGCCACGGGACTAGCGGTTCCGGGGAGCTGTTTTTT	CASSHGTSGSGELFF
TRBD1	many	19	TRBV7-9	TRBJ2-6	TGTGCCAGCAGCAACCACAGGGGGCCCGCCAGCTCTGGGGCCAACGTCCTGACTTTC	CASSNHRGPASSGANVLTF
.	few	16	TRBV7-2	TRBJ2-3	TGTGCCAGCAGCTTAAGTCCAGGGGGGGGCACAGATACGCAGTATTTT	CASSLSPGGGTDTQYF
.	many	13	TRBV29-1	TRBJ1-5	TGCAGCGCCTCCGACAGGAGAGATCAGCCCCAGCATTTT	CSASDRRDQPQHF
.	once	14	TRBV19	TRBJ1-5	TGTGCCAGTAGGAGTTACCAAGGACATCAGCCCCAGCATTTT	CASRSYQGHQPQHF
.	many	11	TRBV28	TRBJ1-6	TGTGCCAGCAGTTCGACCTTGACCCTCCACTTT	CASSSTLTLHF
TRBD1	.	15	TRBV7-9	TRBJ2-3	TGTGCCAGCAGCTTTGTGGCAGGGGGCGCAGATACGCAGTATTTT	CASSFVAGGADTQYF
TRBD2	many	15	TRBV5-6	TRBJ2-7	TGTGCCAGCAGCTTGAAGACTAGCGGGAACAACGAGCAGTACTTC	CASSLKTSGNNEQYF
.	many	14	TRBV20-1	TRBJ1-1	TGCAGTGCTAGAGAGGAGTTCCGGAACACTGAAGCTTTCTTT	CSAREEFRNTEAFF
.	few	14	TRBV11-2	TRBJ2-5	TGTGCCAGCAGCCTAGGGGACGGCCGGGGGACCCAGTACTTC	CASSLGDGRGTQYF
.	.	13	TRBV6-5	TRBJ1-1	TGTGCCAGCAGTTACGAAGGGAGATCTGAAGCTTTCTTT	CASSYEGRSEAFF
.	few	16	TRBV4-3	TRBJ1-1	TGCGCCAGCAGCCAAGATATGGGACGGCCGAACACTGAAGCTTTCTTT	CASSQDMGRPNTEAFF
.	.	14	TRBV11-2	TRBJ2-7	TGTGCCAGCAGCTTAGGGCAGGGGACGGTCGAGCAGTACTTC	CASSLGQGTVEQYF
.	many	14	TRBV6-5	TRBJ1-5	TGTGCCAGCAGTTACTCAGGGCCGAATCAGCCCCAGCATTTT	CASSYSGPNQPQHF
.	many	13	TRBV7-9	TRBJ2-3	TGTGCCAGCAGACCGGGCGGCACAGATACGCAGTATTTT	CASRPGGTDTQYF
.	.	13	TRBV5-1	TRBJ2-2	TGCGCCAGCAGCTTGGAGGGGACCGGGGAGCTGTTTTTT	CASSLEGTGELFF
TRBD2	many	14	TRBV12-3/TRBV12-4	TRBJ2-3	TGTGCCAGCAGTTCGGGAGGGCCTGGAGATACGCAGTATTTT	CASSSGGPGDTQYF
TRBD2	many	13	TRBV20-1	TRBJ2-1	TGCAGTGCTAGAGAATCCAGCGGGGGGAAGGGGTTCTTC	CSARESSGGKGFF
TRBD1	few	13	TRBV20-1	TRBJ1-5	TGCAGTGCTAGCGGACAGGGTGTTCAGCCCCAGCATTTT	CSASGQGVQPQHF
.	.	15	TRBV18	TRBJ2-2	TGTGCCAGCTCAGCTCTCCCGACCGACACCGGGGAGCTGTTTTTT	CASSALPTDTGELFF
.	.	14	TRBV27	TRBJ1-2	TGTGCCAGCAGTTTGGGCAGAGAGGCCTATGGCTACACCTTC	CASSLGREAYGYTF
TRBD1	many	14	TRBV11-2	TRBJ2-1	TGTGCCAGCAGCTTAGGGACAGGGGGTCATGAGCAGTTCTTC	CASSLGTGGHEQFF
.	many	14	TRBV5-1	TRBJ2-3	TGCGCCAGCAGCATTAGCGGTAGCACAGATACGCAGTATTTT	CASSISGSTDTQYF
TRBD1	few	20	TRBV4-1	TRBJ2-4	TGCGCCAGCAGCCAATCCCAACCCGGACAGGCACTACTAGCCAAAAACATTCAGTACTTC	CASSQSQPGQALLAKNIQYF